This TCR beta chain was identified during a study of shared clonotypes between healthy human individuals. The CDR3 runs 16 residues. Germline assignment: CDR1 LNHDA and CDR2 SQIVND (reference sequence). Trimming removed 3 bases from V and 2 bases from J; junction bases left unmatched: 6. Sequenced by immunoSEQ multiplex PCR; TCRdb stores in-frame clones only, minus some. The table records about 2.3 million clones, 93% of them present only once. The chain recombines TRBV19 with TRBJ2-7; 11 bases match TRBD2. The material sequenced was naive CD4+ T cells from PBMCs. The subset is: CD45RA+ positively selected. This TCR came from a man aged 18 to 29 in good health. Some clones in this sample may be carry-over from other donors' samples. DNA of the CDR3: TGTGCCAGTAGTATTAGCGGGAGGGCCTGGGCCTACGAGCAGTACTTC. Amino acids: CASSISGRAWAYEQYF.